The T cell receptor beta chain under discussion was sequenced for a study of T cell repertoires in cytomegalovirus infection (dated by TCRdb to about 2019). Regarding the study in general: Peptide stimulations targeted recently identified HLA-C-restricted CMV epitopes, whose presentation resists viral immunomodulation, together with well-studied HLA-B-restricted epitopes. Donor HLA type was relevant to the analysis, as public TCR beta signatures indicated carriage of CMV infection together with the matching HLA type. Study-level results and caveats: Cumulative frequency of public TCR beta family members discriminated carriers of CMV infection plus the relevant HLA type in this cohort and an independent 352-donor cohort. The ex vivo response was dominated by HLA-C-restricted CMV-specific TCR beta clonotypes, and the single most frequent clonotype in two of eight donors was supplied by these HLA-C-restricted clonotypes.

Sequenced using an Illumina HiSeq 1500. Starting from the raw public reads, TCRdb applied fastp trimming at Q25, assembled clones with MiXCR and retained in-frame beta chains. Each CDR3 protein gets just one entry, which takes the most common genes and DNA from the rows behind it. The sample table shows 650,000 to 900,000 distinct CDR3 sequences, and approximately 32% are seen once. Roughly 12% of the sample is in the top ten clones. Explained via the paper, the treatment or condition label denotes: in vitro stimulation with specific CMV peptide epitopes to enrich CMV-specific T cells. On this clonotype itself: Its recognized antigen is unknown. A read error may explain this, as a much larger clone is one base away.

Counted from cysteine to phenylalanine, this CDR3 has 14 amino acids. Just CDR3 DNA is preserved here, 42 bases in frame from base 1. CDR1 and CDR2 are read off the germline V gene as SGHTA and FQGNSA. Here the sequenced sample was cultured CD8+ T cells from PBMCs, taken from culture after CMV antigen stimulation. Rearrangement joined TRBV7-2 to TRBJ2-5, with the identity of the D gene unclear. This sequence originates from a human donor in good health (CMV status not recorded). Some clones in this sample may be carry-over from other donors' samples. The DNA sequence is TGTGCCAGCAGCTCGGTAGCACCCGAAGAGACCCTGTACTTC. Translated, it gives CASSSVAPEETLYF. The entire variable domain, with the stretches around the CDR3 drawn from the reference TRBV7-2 and TRBJ2-5 proteins, is GAGVSQSPSNKVTEKGKDVELRCDPISGHTALYWYRQSLGQGLEFLIYFQGNSAPDKSGLPSDRFSAERTGGSVSTLTIQRTQQEDSAVYLCASSSVAPEETLYFGPGTRLLVL.